This entry is about one T cell receptor beta chain. Sequencing was performed with immunoSEQ multiplex PCR; in TCRdb, only in-frame clones are kept and a portion is missing. In the table there are 200,000 to 300,000 clones, 90% of which are singletons. This sample is part of a study of cytomegalovirus exposure and HLA in healthy donors. The germline V and J ends were trimmed by 7 bases and 13 bases, with 17 bases remaining between them. CDR1 and CDR2 from the germline V gene are DFQATT and SNEGSKA (reference sequence). The CDR3 spans 11 residues. The sample taken for sequencing was PBMCs. This sequence originates from a woman aged 25 to 45 in good health and CMV-seronegative. V gene TRBV20-1 combines with J gene TRBJ2-1; D is unresolved. CDR3 sequence (DNA): TGCAGTGTCCGAGGTGTCTCTCAACAGTTCTTC. Residues: CSVRGVSQQFF.